These 30 T cell receptor beta chains were all obtained from the same sample, sequenced in a study of metastatic and nonmetastatic thyroid tumors. All patients reached thyroid surgery having received no treatment beforehand. TCRdb re-processed the PCR reads through MiXCR. Here the sample spans 7,700 or so clones, under 30% being singletons. The specimen was adjacent normal tissue. These receptors came from a male donor with papillary thyroid cancer or a benign thyroid nodule (not recorded which). Some clones in this sample may be carry-over from other donors' samples.

This clone showed up just once. V gene TRBV5-1 combines with J gene TRBJ1-1; D perhaps matches TRBD1 (5 bases). Looked up from germline, CDR1 is SGHRS and CDR2 is YFSETQ. CDR3 length: 13 amino acids. The V end lost 2 bases, the J end lost 4 bases, and 9 bases lay between the germline ends. In DNA, the CDR3 is TGCGCCAGCAGCTTTTCAGGGAGCACTGAAGCTTTCTTT. Residues: CASSFSGSTEAFF.

This clone turned up a few times. CDR3 in amino acids: CATSLGGDEQFF. CDR3 nucleotides: TGTGCCACCAGCCTGGGGGGCGATGAGCAGTTCTTC. This chain connects TRBV24-1 to TRBJ2-1, with D perhaps TRBD1 or TRBD2 (6 bases each). V lost 7 bases and J lost 8, with 11 bases in between. CDR1 is KGHDR and CDR2 is SFDVKD in the germline V gene. There are 12 residues in the CDR3.

The chain carries TRBV6-1 and TRBJ1-6; D unclear. In germline, CDR1 is MNHNS, CDR2 SASEGT. Trimming shortened V by 4 bases and J by 4 bases, and 14 bases separated the two germline ends. This CDR3 has 16 amino acids. CDR3 region: CASSATGFAYNSPLHF. Here the CDR3 DNA reads TGTGCCAGCAGTGCTACTGGATTTGCTTATAATTCACCCCTCCACTTT.

The rearrangement joins TRBV5-1 to TRBJ1-3; D remains ambiguous. Looked up from germline, CDR1 is SGHRS and CDR2 is YFSETQ. Trimming shortened V by 0 bases and J by 2 bases, and 9 bases separated the two germline ends. This CDR3 is 15 amino acids long. The CDR3 here is CASSLVPGAGNTIYF. Written as DNA, the CDR3 is TGCGCCAGCAGCTTGGTGCCGGGAGCTGGAAACACCATATATTTT.

This clone was detected only a few times. The chain couples TRBV6-1 to TRBJ1-1, with D possibly TRBD1 on 5 matching bases. The ends were cut back, 7 bases at V and 6 bases at J, with 15 bases in the middle. CDR1 is MNHNS and CDR2 is SASEGT in the germline V gene. This CDR3 is 13 amino acids long. Here the CDR3 reads CASTGFGVAEAFF. The CDR3 bases are TGTGCCAGCACAGGGTTCGGGGTAGCTGAAGCTTTCTTT.

V and J are TRBV7-3 and TRBJ2-1, with 7 positions matching TRBD2. The CDR3 has 15 amino acids. The V and J ends lost 1 base and 7 bases, in that order; junction bases with no gene match: 7. The germline V gene has CDR1 SGHTA and CDR2 FQGTGA. CDR3 coding DNA: TGTGCCAGCAGCTTAATGGCGGGGGAGGGAAATGAGCAGTTCTTC. Translation: CASSLMAGEGNEQFF.

This clone was observed a single time. The chain carries TRBV11-2 and TRBJ1-3; D is ambiguous. The CDR3 consists of 14 residues. Deletions cut 7 bases from V and 1 base from J, with 11 bases between. CDR1 is SGHAT, CDR2 FQNNGV, per germline. The CDR3 nucleotides are TGTGCCAGCATTGGAGGTCGTTCTGGAAACACCATATATTTT. Protein: CASIGGRSGNTIYF. The whole variable domain, filled in from reference TRBV11-2 and TRBJ1-3, reads EAGVAQSPRYKIIEKRQSVAFWCNPISGHATLYWYQQILGQGPKLLIQFQNNGVVDDSQLPKDRFSAERLKGVDSTLKIQPAKLEDSAVYLCASIGGRSGNTIYFGEGSWLTVV.

This clone is labeled medium-sized (0.01 to 0.1%). V usage is TRBV6-2 or TRBV6-3 and J usage is TRBJ1-1; D gene ambiguous. From germline, CDR1 is MNHEY and CDR2 SVGEGT. V lost 7 bases and J 0 bases, leaving 12 bases between the germline ends. This CDR3 is built from 14 residues. CDR3 amino acids: CASNLDGLNTEAFF. In DNA form, the CDR3 reads TGTGCCAGCAATCTGGACGGTTTGAACACTGAAGCTTTCTTT.

By frequency in the sample, this clone is medium-sized. This chain uses TRBV11-2 with TRBJ1-3, with no clear D. V was pared by 1 base and J by 1 base, with 5 bases between. This CDR3 contains 14 residues. Germline assignment: CDR1 SGHAT and CDR2 FQNNGV. The CDR3 sequence is CASSLGGSGNTIYF. Written as DNA, the CDR3 is TGTGCCAGCAGCTTAGGGGGATCTGGAAACACCATATATTTT.

The J gene is TRBJ1-2, the V gene TRBV6-5, with D unresolved. The V end was cut by 0 bases, the J end by 8 bases, with 10 bases between. CDR3 length: 13 amino acids. The V gene's germline CDR1 is MNHEY and CDR2 SVGAGI. The DNA for the CDR3 is TGTGCCAGCAGTTACTCGTACCAGTACGGCTACACCTTC. Its translation: CASSYSYQYGYTF.

This clone has at least ten counts. The chain uses TRBV20-1 and TRBJ1-3; D possibly corresponds to TRBD1 (5 bases). Per germline, CDR1 DFQATT and CDR2 SNEGSKA (reference sequence). Deletions cut 2 bases from V and 0 bases from J, with 8 bases between. The CDR3 covers 14 residues. CDR3 in DNA: TGCAGTGCTAGAACAGGTTTCTCTGGAAACACCATATATTTT. Translating gives CSARTGFSGNTIYF.

The V gene is TRBV11-2, the J gene TRBJ2-3; D is unresolved. The CDR3 length is 16 residues. CDR1 is SGHAT, CDR2 FQNNGV, per germline. V lost 8 bases and J 2 bases, leaving 20 bases between the germline ends. The CDR3 is CASGIGGGTYTDTQYF. CDR3 nucleotides: TGTGCCAGCGGCATTGGTGGCGGAACATACACAGATACGCAGTATTTT.

The chain is built from TRBV11-2 and TRBJ1-1; the match to TRBD1 covers 10 bases. CDR3 length equals 19 residues. Unmatched junction bases numbered 17, after V lost 2 bases and J lost 5 bases. From germline, CDR1 is SGHAT and CDR2 FQNNGV. CDR3 residues: CASSLWDSETGGLGTEAFF. The CDR3 coding sequence is TGTGCCAGCAGCTTATGGGATTCGGAGACAGGGGGCCTCGGGACTGAAGCTTTCTTT.

The chain has TRBV20-1 and TRBJ2-3, with 12 bases identical to TRBD2. Looked up from germline, CDR1 is DFQATT and CDR2 is SNEGSKA (reference sequence). V gave up 3 bases and J gave up 3 bases; unmatched junction bases: 7. The CDR3 length is 16 residues. The CDR3 DNA follows: TGCAGTGCTAGTTCTAGGGGGACTAGCGGGACAGATACGCAGTATTTT. Translating it yields CSASSRGTSGTDTQYF.

In regard to this clone: With a much larger clone just one base away, this may be a read error. CDR3 protein: CASSARLASSTDTEYF. CDR3 DNA sequence: TGTGCCAGCAGCGCGAGACTAGCGTCCAGCACAGATACGGAGTATTTT. V is TRBV2 and J is TRBJ2-3; 8 bases match TRBD2. Germline loops: CDR1 SNHLY, CDR2 FYNNEI. The CDR3 runs to 16 residues.

By proportion, this clone is medium-sized. The chain uses TRBV6-1 and TRBJ1-2; D ambiguous. The germline gives CDR1 MNHNS, CDR2 SASEGT. The CDR3 is made up of 14 amino acids. Trimming shortened V by 6 bases and J by 0 bases, and 11 bases separated the two germline ends. The CDR3 loop reads CASSLQPANYGYTF. The CDR3 DNA reads as TGTGCCAGCAGCCTACAGCCAGCTAACTATGGCTACACCTTC.

Details on this clone: The conserved final phenylalanine or tryptophan is absent from the CDR3, which likely points to a read error. The chain recombines TRBV10-1 with TRBJ2-1; TRBD1 matches at 8 bases. Germline V gene lookup returns CDR1 WNHNN and CDR2 SYGVQD (reference sequence). The CDR3 contains 13 residues. Trimming took 8 bases from V and 11 from J; bases not matched to a gene: 11. As DNA, the CDR3 is TGCGCCAGCTCCCGGGACAGGTCCGTTCAGCAGTTCTTA. Its translation is CASSRDRSVQQFL.

This clone rates as medium-sized. The CDR3 DNA reads as TGTGCCAGCAGCGTTTTAATGGACACTGAAGCTTTCTTT. It yields the protein CASSVLMDTEAFF. The V gene is TRBV2, the J gene TRBJ1-1; no definite D call. V lost 6 bases, J lost 3 bases, and 11 bases lay in between. The germline gives CDR1 SNHLY, CDR2 FYNNEI. This CDR3 is built from 13 residues.

The chain links TRBV11-2 to TRBJ1-5; 10 nucleotides agree with TRBD1. CDR1 is SGHAT and CDR2 is FQNNGV in the germline V gene. The CDR3 runs 15 residues. Unmatched junction bases numbered 6, after V lost 4 bases and J lost 6 bases. The CDR3 coding sequence is TGTGCCAGCAGCTCCGGGACAGGGGATAGTCAGCCCCAGCATTTT. It codes for CASSSGTGDSQPQHF.

J is TRBJ1-6 and V is TRBV5-4; the D gene is possibly TRBD1 (5 bases). Germline lookup yields CDR1 SGHNT and CDR2 YYREEE (reference sequence). The V end lost 1 base, the J end lost 7 bases, and 18 bases lay between the germline ends. This CDR3 contains 17 residues. CDR3 loop: CASSLYAGPSFNSPLHF. CDR3 nucleotides: TGTGCCAGCAGCTTGTACGCAGGGCCCTCGTTCAATTCACCCCTCCACTTT.

The chain is built from TRBV20-1 and TRBJ2-5; 8 bases match TRBD1. This CDR3 contains 14 residues. The junction had 10 bases not matched to a gene; V was cut back by 8 bases and J by 2 bases. CDR1 is DFQATT and CDR2 is SNEGSKA in the germline V gene (reference sequence). CDR3 loop: CSPLDREAQETQYF. In nucleotides, the CDR3 is TGCAGTCCCCTGGACAGGGAGGCACAAGAGACCCAGTACTTC.

J is TRBJ1-1 and V is TRBV20-1, with 10 positions matching TRBD1. The germline V gene encodes CDR1 DFQATT and CDR2 SNEGSKA (reference sequence). The CDR3 is made up of 16 amino acids. The V segment lost 3 bases and the J segment 4 bases; nucleotides outside the gene matches: 11. DNA for the CDR3: TGCAGTGCTAGTGAGCTTGGGACAGGGGATTTCACTGAAGCTTTCTTT. Encoded protein: CSASELGTGDFTEAFF.

This clone was observed a few times. The CDR3 sequence is CASSQVDEQFF. CDR3 bases: TGTGCCAGCAGTCAGGTCGATGAGCAGTTCTTC. The rearrangement joins TRBV2 to TRBJ2-1; no reliable D call. Trimming pared 5 bases from V and 8 bases from J, leaving 7 bases between. The V gene's germline CDR1 is SNHLY and CDR2 FYNNEI. The CDR3 has 11 residues.

The chain couples TRBV5-6 to TRBJ2-7; no reliable D call. Germline loops: CDR1 SGHDT, CDR2 YYEEEE. Trimming left V 4 bases short and J 2 bases short, with 19 bases between. The CDR3 contains 16 residues. CDR3 nucleotide sequence: TGTGCCAGCAGCGGCACGGTGGAAGCCCAAACCTACGAGCAGTACTTC. Protein: CASSGTVEAQTYEQYF.

This clone was found a few times. The chain links TRBV6-4 to TRBJ2-3; 8 nucleotides match TRBD2. V gave up 3 bases and J gave up 8 bases; unmatched junction bases: 7. CDR1 MRHNA and CDR2 SNTAGT come from the germline V gene. The CDR3 has 14 amino acids. The CDR3 DNA sequence: TGTGCCAGCAGTGAAGCGGGGGACACGGGTACGCAGTATTTT. It yields the protein CASSEAGDTGTQYF.

This clone is labeled as medium-sized. This rearrangement joins TRBV24-1 to TRBJ2-2; 7 bases align to TRBD1. The germline CDR1 and CDR2 sequences are KGHDR and SFDVKD. V was clipped by 6 bases and J by 3 bases; unmatched bases: 6. The CDR3 has 15 residues. DNA of the CDR3: TGTGCCACCAGTCCCCGGGACAGATACACCGGGGAGCTGTTTTTT. This gives the protein CATSPRDRYTGELFF.

This clone showed up just a few times. The CDR3, as DNA: TGTGCCAGCAGCTTACATGGGGGGATCTTCTACGAGCAGTACTTC. Encoded protein: CASSLHGGIFYEQYF. This chain connects TRBV7-2 to TRBJ2-7, with D possibly matching TRBD2 (6 bases). This CDR3 is 15 amino acids long. CDR1 and CDR2 (germline): SGHTA, FQGNSA. V lost 2 bases to trimming and J lost 3 bases, with 14 bases between them.

This clone qualifies as medium-sized. The chain couples TRBV7-9 to TRBJ1-2, with a tentative D call TRBD1 (5 bases). The V gene's germline CDR1 is SEHNR and CDR2 FQNEAQ (reference sequence). The CDR3 is 11 residues long. V gave up 2 bases and J gave up 7 bases, with 5 bases separating them. CDR3 in amino acids: CASSLQGGYTF. The DNA for the CDR3 is TGTGCCAGCAGCTTACAGGGTGGCTACACCTTC.

V and J are TRBV9 and TRBJ2-7, with 7 bases fitting TRBD2. CDR1 SGDLS and CDR2 YYNGEE come from the germline V gene. This CDR3 region has 17 residues. V trimming: 0 bases; J trimming: 3 bases; junction bases outside the gene matches: 12. The CDR3 bases are TGTGCCAGCAGCGTAGGGGGTGGGGCGGGAGTCCGCTACGAGCAGTACTTC. Translation gives CASSVGGGAGVRYEQYF. Combining the CDR3 with reference TRBV9 and TRBJ2-7 gives the whole variable domain DSGVTQTPKHLITATGQRVTLRCSPRSGDLSVYWYQQSLDQGLQFLIQYYNGEERAKGNILERFSAQQFPDLHSELNLSSLELGDSALYFCASSVGGGAGVRYEQYFGPGTRLTVT.

By sample share, this clone is large (0.1 to 1%). The rearrangement joins TRBV6-5 to TRBJ1-6; D gene unclear. V dropped 3 bases and J dropped 0 bases, with 12 bases sitting between them. The CDR3 sequence is 17 residues long. CDR1 and CDR2 (germline): MNHEY, SVGAGI. The CDR3 DNA follows: TGTGCCAGCAGTTATAAATTTTCCAGCTCCTATAATTCACCCCTCCACTTT. This codes for CASSYKFSSSYNSPLHF.